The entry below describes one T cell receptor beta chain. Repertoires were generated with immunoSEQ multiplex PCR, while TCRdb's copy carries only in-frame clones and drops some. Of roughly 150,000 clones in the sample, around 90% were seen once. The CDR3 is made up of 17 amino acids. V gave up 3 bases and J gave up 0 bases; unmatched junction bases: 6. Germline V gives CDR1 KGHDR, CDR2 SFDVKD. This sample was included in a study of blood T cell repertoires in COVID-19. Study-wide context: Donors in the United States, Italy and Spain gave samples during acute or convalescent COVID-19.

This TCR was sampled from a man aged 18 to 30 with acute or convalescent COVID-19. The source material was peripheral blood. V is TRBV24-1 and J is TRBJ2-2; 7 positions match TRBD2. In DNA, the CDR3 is TGTGCCACCAGTGATCCCCTTAGCGGGCCGAACACCGGGGAGCTGTTTTTT. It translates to CATSDPLSGPNTGELFF.